This T cell receptor beta chain was sequenced in a study of blood T cell repertoires in COVID-19 (TCRdb year 2020). Concerning the study at large: The collaborator samples originated in the United States, Italy and Spain and spanned the acute and convalescent phases of COVID-19. The samples were drawn from the first 160 participants of the ongoing ImmuneRACE study and from about 1,200 subjects provided by 6 global collaborators. The dataset comprised deeply sampled blood TCRbeta repertoires from subjects exposed to, actively infected with, or recovered from COVID-19. The repertoires were made available in a free public database intended to serve as a resource for research on the immune response to SARS-CoV-2. Where available, HLA class I and class II types were obtained from metadata supplied by the sample provider rather than from assay-based typing. The material from the prospective study consisted of cDNA or gDNA derived from T cells, B-cell-depleted T cells, or PBMCs. The sample metadata nearly always contained a de-identified subject ID, COVID-19 status, age in years and sex. The investigation overall reported the following: The amount of clinical and demographic metadata varied by source and participant and was provided uncurated.

The CDR3 goes from the cysteine to the phenylalanine over 14 residues. The entry retains the CDR3 DNA only, 42 bases that are in frame from base 1. V is pared back by 6 bases and J by 0 bases, with 14 bases lying between the germline termini. CDR1 is given as SQVTM and CDR2 as ANQGSEA, both from the germline V gene. A note on this clone: Which antigen it targets is not known. No per-base quality is available; no much larger clone lies one base away.

The immunoSEQ Assay, a bias-controlled multiplex PCR, was used to amplify TCRbeta CDR3 regions from genomic DNA. The paper's processing steps were these. Within the assay, amplification of reference gene primers was used to estimate how many nucleated cells each sample contained. To quantify the absolute abundance of each unique TCRbeta CDR3 rearrangement, sequence reads were collapsed and filtered. For each sample, productive Simpson clonality was calculated by taking the square root of Simpson's diversity index across productive rearrangements. The immuneACCESS repertoire file appears here via TCRdb, limited to in-frame rearrangements. These files lack a portion of the clones; in checked studies, under half of the deficit traces to unresolved V genes, and the cause of the others is not known. D and trimming were read from the DNA, whereas the V and J calls and clone size are those reported in that table. The sample table shows some 80,000 clones, and roughly 85% are seen once. The top ten constitute around a tenth of the sample.

One collaborating source in Seattle enrolled patients during active infection and followed them longitudinally through the course of disease. Whole blood was collected in K2EDTA tubes by collaborating institutions according to the institutions' own protocols. Collaborator samples were shipped for TCRbeta analysis as frozen whole blood, isolated PBMCs, or DNA extracted from either sample type. This chain is built from TRBV29-1 and TRBJ1-1, with TRBD1 as a weak D call on 5 bases. Input material: peripheral blood. This clonotype was obtained from a man aged 50 or older with COVID-19, enrolled during active disease. The CDR3 protein: CSVPWGGLNTEAFF. The DNA is as follows: TGCAGCGTCCCCTGGGGGGGGTTGAACACTGAAGCTTTCTTT.